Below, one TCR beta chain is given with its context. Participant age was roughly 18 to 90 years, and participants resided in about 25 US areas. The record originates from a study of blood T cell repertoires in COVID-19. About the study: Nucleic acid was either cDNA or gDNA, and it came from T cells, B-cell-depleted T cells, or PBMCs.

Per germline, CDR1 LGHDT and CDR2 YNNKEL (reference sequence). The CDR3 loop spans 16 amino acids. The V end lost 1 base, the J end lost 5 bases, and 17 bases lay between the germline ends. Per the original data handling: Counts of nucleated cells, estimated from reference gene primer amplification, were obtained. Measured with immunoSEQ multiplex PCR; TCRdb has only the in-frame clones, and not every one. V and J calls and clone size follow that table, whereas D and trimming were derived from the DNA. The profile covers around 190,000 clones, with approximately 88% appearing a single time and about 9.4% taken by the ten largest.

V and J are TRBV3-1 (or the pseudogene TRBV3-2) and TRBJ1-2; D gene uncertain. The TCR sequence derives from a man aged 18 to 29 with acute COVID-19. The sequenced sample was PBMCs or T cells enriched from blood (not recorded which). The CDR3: CASSQATLWRSYGYTF. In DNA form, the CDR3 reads TGTGCCAGCAGCCAAGCGACCCTCTGGCGGAGTTATGGCTACACCTTC.